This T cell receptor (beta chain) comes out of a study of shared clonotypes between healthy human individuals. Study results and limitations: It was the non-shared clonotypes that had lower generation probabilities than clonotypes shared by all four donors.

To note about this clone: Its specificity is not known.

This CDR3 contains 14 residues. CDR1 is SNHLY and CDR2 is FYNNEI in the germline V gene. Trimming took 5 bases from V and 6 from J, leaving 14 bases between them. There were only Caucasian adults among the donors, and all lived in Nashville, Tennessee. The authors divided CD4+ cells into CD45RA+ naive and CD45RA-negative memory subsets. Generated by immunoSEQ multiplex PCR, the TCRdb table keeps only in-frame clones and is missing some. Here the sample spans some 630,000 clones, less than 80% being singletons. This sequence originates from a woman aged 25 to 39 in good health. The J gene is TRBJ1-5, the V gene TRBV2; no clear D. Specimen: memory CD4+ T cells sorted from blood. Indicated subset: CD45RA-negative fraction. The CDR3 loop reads CASSSGPGGQPQHF. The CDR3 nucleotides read TGTGCCAGCAGTTCCGGACCAGGCGGTCAGCCCCAGCATTTT.